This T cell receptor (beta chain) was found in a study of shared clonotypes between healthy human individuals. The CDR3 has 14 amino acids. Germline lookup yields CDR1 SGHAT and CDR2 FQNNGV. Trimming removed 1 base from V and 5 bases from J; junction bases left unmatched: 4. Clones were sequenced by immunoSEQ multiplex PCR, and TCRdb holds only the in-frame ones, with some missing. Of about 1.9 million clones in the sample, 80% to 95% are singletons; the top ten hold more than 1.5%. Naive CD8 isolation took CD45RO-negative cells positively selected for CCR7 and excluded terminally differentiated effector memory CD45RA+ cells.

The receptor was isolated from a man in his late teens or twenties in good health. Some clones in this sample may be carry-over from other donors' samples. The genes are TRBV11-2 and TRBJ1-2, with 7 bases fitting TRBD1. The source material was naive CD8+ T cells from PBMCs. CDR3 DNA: TGTGCCAGCAGCTTAGGGACAGGAGCTTATGGCTACACCTTC. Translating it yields CASSLGTGAYGYTF.